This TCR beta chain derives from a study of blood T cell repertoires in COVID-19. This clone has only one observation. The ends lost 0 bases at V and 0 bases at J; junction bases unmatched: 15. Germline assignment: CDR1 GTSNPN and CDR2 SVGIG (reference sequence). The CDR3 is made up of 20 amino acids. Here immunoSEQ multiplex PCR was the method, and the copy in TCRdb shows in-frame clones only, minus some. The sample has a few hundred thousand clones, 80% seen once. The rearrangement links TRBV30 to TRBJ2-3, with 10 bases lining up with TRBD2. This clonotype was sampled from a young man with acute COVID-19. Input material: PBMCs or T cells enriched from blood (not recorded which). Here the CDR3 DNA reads TGTGCCTGGAGTGTACTTATAGCGGGGGGAATGACCCTTAGCACAGATACGCAGTATTTT. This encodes CAWSVLIAGGMTLSTDTQYF. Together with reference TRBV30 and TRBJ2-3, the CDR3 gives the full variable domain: SQTIHQWPATLVQPVGSPLSLECTVEGTSNPNLYWYRQAAGRGLQLLFYSVGIGQISSEVPQNLSASRPQDRQFILSSKKLLLSDSGFYLCAWSVLIAGGMTLSTDTQYFGPGTRLTVL.